The 27 T cell receptor beta chains below were found in one sample sequenced in a study of cytomegalovirus exposure and HLA in healthy donors. 60 Vbeta and 13 Jbeta primers were used in PCR. Clones were read by immunoSEQ multiplex PCR, and TCRdb kept only the in-frame ones, dropping some. The table records over 150,000 clones, 65% to 85% of them present only once. The sequencing sample was made of PBMCs. The receptor set was obtained from a male donor in good health and CMV-seronegative.

The chain couples TRBV6-5 to TRBJ2-7; 8 positions match TRBD2. CDR3 length: 14 residues. The germline CDR1 and CDR2 sequences are MNHEY and SVGAGI. V was clipped by 10 bases and J by 3 bases; unmatched bases: 11. In nucleotides, the CDR3 is TGTGCCACAAACCGGGGGGGGCGCCACTACGAGCAGTACTTC. Translation gives CATNRGGRHYEQYF.

The V and J genes are TRBV15 and TRBJ2-6; possibly TRBD2 for D (6 bases). The CDR3 totals 18 residues. V lost 1 base, J lost 2 bases, and 15 bases lay in between. Germline V gives CDR1 LNHNV, CDR2 YYDKDF (reference sequence). Written as DNA, the CDR3 is TGTGCCACCAGCAGAGCGCTGGGACTCACAACTGGGGCCAACGTCCTGACTTTC. Protein product: CATSRALGLTTGANVLTF.

The chain has TRBV5-1 and TRBJ2-1; tentatively, D is TRBD1 (6 bases). Deletions cut 6 bases from V and 3 bases from J, with 13 bases between. Per the germline V gene, CDR1 is SGHRS and CDR2 is YFSETQ. CDR3 length equals 14 residues. The CDR3 reads CASIREGGYNEQFF. DNA of the CDR3: TGCGCCAGCATTCGGGAAGGGGGCTACAATGAGCAGTTCTTC.

This sequence joins TRBV27 and TRBJ2-2; tentative D call: TRBD2 (5 bases). V lost 4 bases and J 0 bases, leaving 15 bases between the germline ends. The CDR3 length is 17 residues. CDR1 and CDR2 (germline): MNHEY, SMNVEV (reference sequence). As DNA, the CDR3 is TGTGCCAGCAGTTCAATTTTCGGACTGACGAACACCGGGGAGCTGTTTTTT. This translates into CASSSIFGLTNTGELFF.

This clone turned up a few times. DNA of the CDR3: TGTGCCTGGACAGGGCAGATAAACACTGAAGCTTTCTTT. Protein: CAWTGQINTEAFF. The chain has TRBV30 and TRBJ1-1; possibly TRBD1 for D (5 bases). This CDR3 has 13 amino acids. CDR1 is GTSNPN, CDR2 SVGIG, per germline (reference sequence). Trimming removed 4 bases from V and 2 bases from J, with 11 bases in between.

This clone appeared a few times. The rearrangement joins TRBV6-1 to TRBJ1-4; 10 bases map to TRBD1. With V trimmed by 8 bases and J by 6 bases, 9 bases remained unmatched. Germline CDR1 is MNHNS and CDR2 is SASEGT. CDR3 size: 15 residues. The chain's CDR3 is CASGGDRGKDEKLFF. In DNA form, the CDR3 reads TGTGCCAGCGGAGGGGACAGGGGAAAGGATGAAAAACTGTTTTTT.

The chain recombines TRBV6-1 with TRBJ1-1, with D uncertain. V was cut by 2 bases and J by 1 base, with 8 bases left in between. The CDR3 runs to 14 residues. The germline V gene encodes CDR1 MNHNS and CDR2 SASEGT. CDR3 sequence (DNA): TGTGCCAGCAGTGAATTGAGAGCGAACACTGAAGCTTTCTTT. This gives the protein CASSELRANTEAFF.

The chain has TRBV19 and TRBJ1-4; 7 bases match TRBD1. CDR1 is LNHDA, CDR2 SQIVND, per germline (reference sequence). The CDR3 covers 13 residues. Trimming removed 5 bases from V and 8 bases from J; junction bases left unmatched: 5. The DNA of the CDR3 is TGTGCCAGTAGTCGCGACAGGGACGAAAAACTGTTTTTT. Its translation is CASSRDRDEKLFF.

This chain's CDR3 is CASYASGLHGYTF. The CDR3 DNA reads TGTGCCAGCTATGCCTCAGGTCTACATGGCTACACCTTC. V is TRBV27 and J is TRBJ1-2; no reliable D call. CDR3 length: 13 amino acids. Trimming took off 8 bases at V and 6 bases at J, with 16 bases between the two ends. Germline V gives CDR1 MNHEY, CDR2 SMNVEV (reference sequence).

This clone has a single count. V usage is TRBV28 and J usage is TRBJ2-2, with a weak D call TRBD2 (6 bases). V was shortened by 6 bases and J by 13 bases, with 18 bases between the two germline ends. The CDR3 covers 13 residues. Germline V CDR1 and CDR2: MDHEN, SYDVKM. CDR3 amino acids: CASREVRGWGLFF. Here the CDR3 DNA reads TGTGCCAGCAGGGAAGTCCGGGGGTGGGGGCTGTTTTTT. The full variable domain, rest sourced from reference TRBV28 and TRBJ2-2, is DVKVTQSSRYLVKRTGEKVFLECVQDMDHENMFWYRQDPGLGLRLIYFSYDVKMKEKGDIPEGYSVSREKKERFSLILESASTNQTSMYLCASREVRGWGLFFGEGSRLTVL.

The gene calls are TRBV7-2 and TRBJ1-5; TRBD1 is a possible D gene (6 bases). Trimming removed 5 bases at V and 6 bases at J, with 20 bases between. Germline values: CDR1 SGHTA, CDR2 FQGNSA. This CDR3 contains 16 residues. The CDR3 region is CASSPPGQSHSQPQHF. The CDR3 nucleotides are TGTGCCAGCAGCCCCCCTGGACAGTCCCACTCTCAGCCCCAGCATTTT. The whole variable domain, filled in from reference TRBV7-2 and TRBJ1-5, reads GAGVSQSPSNKVTEKGKDVELRCDPISGHTALYWYRQSLGQGLEFLIYFQGNSAPDKSGLPSDRFSAERTGGSVSTLTIQRTQQEDSAVYLCASSPPGQSHSQPQHFGDGTRLSIL.

This chain links TRBV5-6 with TRBJ2-5; TRBD2 might be the D (5 bases). Looked up from germline, CDR1 is SGHDT and CDR2 is YYEEEE. This CDR3 has 14 residues. The V end was cut by 4 bases, the J end by 2 bases, with 12 bases between. CDR3: CASSPRRLQETQYF. Written as DNA, the CDR3 is TGTGCCAGCAGCCCCAGGAGGTTACAAGAGACCCAGTACTTC.

The chain combines TRBV4-1 with TRBJ2-5; TRBD2 agrees at 7 bases. This CDR3 comprises 16 residues. V shed 4 bases and J 1 base; nucleotides not matched to a gene: 9. CDR1 is MGHRA and CDR2 is YSYEKL in the germline V gene. The CDR3 sequence is CASSPEPGLTQETQYF. Here the CDR3 DNA reads TGCGCCAGCAGCCCTGAGCCGGGACTAACCCAAGAGACCCAGTACTTC.

The chain employs TRBV29-1 and TRBJ2-1; 7 bases fit TRBD2. CDR1 and CDR2 from the germline V gene are SQVTM and ANQGSEA. V shed 6 bases, J shed 9 bases, and the junction held 11 bases outside the gene matches. The CDR3 is 13 amino acids. CDR3 sequence reads: CSVAPGGGPEQFF. CDR3 coding DNA: TGCAGCGTCGCTCCTGGCGGGGGTCCTGAGCAGTTCTTC.

The chain recombines TRBV7-9 with TRBJ1-1; 7 bases agree with TRBD1. V lost 5 bases to trimming and J lost 0 bases; unmatched junction nucleotides: 6. Germline CDR1 SEHNR, CDR2 FQNEAQ (reference sequence). This CDR3 has 15 amino acids. The CDR3 coding sequence is TGTGCCAGCAGCCCGTCGACAGGGATGAACACTGAAGCTTTCTTT. This sequence encodes CASSPSTGMNTEAFF.

V and J are TRBV28 and TRBJ2-5, with D perhaps TRBD1 (6 bases). Germline values: CDR1 MDHEN, CDR2 SYDVKM. V shed 6 bases and J shed 2 bases, with 13 bases lying between them. There are 14 residues in the CDR3. This CDR3 is CASSTGTPQETQYF. Written as DNA, the CDR3 is TGTGCCAGCAGCACCGGGACACCTCAAGAGACCCAGTACTTC.

The chain recombines TRBV5-4 with TRBJ1-1, with TRBD1 matching 10 bases. V was clipped by 3 bases and J by 1 base; unmatched bases: 9. Germline CDR1 reads SGHNT; CDR2 reads YYREEE (reference sequence). The CDR3 length is 17 residues. DNA for the CDR3: TGTGCCAGCAGCTCCGGGACAGGGGCGAAAGAGAACACTGAAGCTTTCTTT. Its protein product is CASSSGTGAKENTEAFF.

The gene calls are TRBV4-1 and TRBJ2-3; 13 nucleotides match TRBD2. V shed 1 base, J shed 2 bases, and the junction held 15 bases outside the gene matches. The CDR3 loop spans 21 amino acids. Per the germline V gene, CDR1 is MGHRA and CDR2 is YSYEKL. The CDR3: CASSQVAQGNGLAGVTDTQYF. The CDR3 nucleotides are TGCGCCAGCAGCCAAGTGGCGCAGGGTAACGGACTAGCGGGAGTCACAGATACGCAGTATTTT.

CDR3 sequence reads: CASRVTGIGTEAFF. Written as DNA, the CDR3 is TGTGCCAGCAGGGTGACAGGGATCGGCACTGAAGCTTTCTTT. J is TRBJ1-1 and V is TRBV6-6, with TRBD1 matching over 7 bases. The J segment lost 4 bases and the V segment lost 6 bases, leaving 8 bases of the junction unmatched. The CDR3 consists of 14 residues. In germline, CDR1 is MNHNY, CDR2 SVGAGI (reference sequence).

The CDR3 DNA reads as TGTGCCAGCAGTTTGGTGGGCCCCAACCCCAATCAGCCCCAGCATTTT. It specifies CASSLVGPNPNQPQHF. This chain links TRBV27 with TRBJ1-5, with D unresolved. This CDR3 is built from 16 residues. V lost 3 bases and J lost 3, with 15 bases in between. Germline CDR1 MNHEY, CDR2 SMNVEV (reference sequence).

This clone has only one observation. The genes are TRBV9 and TRBJ2-2, with no clear D. The CDR3 extends over 14 amino acids. Germline CDR1 and CDR2: SGDLS and YYNGEE. V was clipped by 1 base and J by 1 base, with 5 bases between them. CDR3 loop: CASSVTQNTGELFF. In DNA form, the CDR3 reads TGTGCCAGCAGCGTAACACAGAACACCGGGGAGCTGTTTTTT.

This sequence joins TRBV4-1 and TRBJ2-7, with D possibly being TRBD1 (5 bases). The V end lost 1 base, the J end lost 5 bases, and 12 bases lay between the germline ends. Germline V lookup: CDR1 MGHRA, CDR2 YSYEKL. The CDR3 runs to 14 residues. The CDR3 reads CASSQVRVTNEQYF. The CDR3 region has the DNA TGCGCCAGCAGCCAAGTCAGGGTGACCAACGAGCAGTACTTC.

V and J are TRBV6-5 and TRBJ2-7; weak D call: TRBD1 (6 bases). The CDR3 loop spans 14 amino acids. V was trimmed by 0 bases and J by 2 bases, leaving 8 bases between them. The germline CDR1 and CDR2 sequences are MNHEY and SVGAGI. This CDR3 is CASSYSRDTYEQYF. The DNA of the CDR3 is TGTGCCAGCAGTTACTCGAGGGACACCTACGAGCAGTACTTC.

The rearrangement uses TRBV7-2 and TRBJ1-5, with TRBD1 as a possible D gene (6 bases). Trimming cost V 1 base and J 7 bases, with 14 bases left between them. The CDR3 totals 15 residues. Germline assignment: CDR1 SGHTA and CDR2 FQGNSA. The CDR3 bases are TGTGCCAGCAGCTTAGGGACAGCCACGGGCCAGCCCCAGCATTTT. This sequence encodes CASSLGTATGQPQHF.

This chain joins TRBV2 and TRBJ2-5; D is possibly TRBD1 (5 bases). The V end was cut by 4 bases, the J end by 4 bases, with 19 bases between. The CDR3 spans 16 residues. Per the germline V gene, CDR1 is SNHLY and CDR2 is FYNNEI. The CDR3, as DNA: TGTGCCAGCAGTGGGGCAGGGTTATTAGTCAGAGAGACCCAGTACTTC. Amino acid sequence: CASSGAGLLVRETQYF. Variable domain in full (rest from reference TRBV2 and TRBJ2-5): EPEVTQTPSHQVTQMGQEVILRCVPISNHLYFYWYRQILGQKVEFLVSFYNNEISEKSEIFDDQFSVERPDGSNFTLKIRSTKLEDSAMYFCASSGAGLLVRETQYFGPGTRLLVL.

The CDR3 DNA reads as TGTGCCAGCAGCCGGGACAGGGGGCTGGACGAGCAGTACTTC. As protein: CASSRDRGLDEQYF. This chain uses TRBV7-9 with TRBJ2-5; TRBD1 matches at 12 bases. Judging by the DNA end, TRBJ2-7 fits better; the J call may be wrong. The length of the CDR3 is 14 residues. Germline V gene lookup returns CDR1 SEHNR and CDR2 FQNEAQ (reference sequence).

The V call is TRBV5-6, the J call TRBJ1-5, with TRBD1 identical over 9 bases. After removal of 4 bases from V and 0 bases from J, the junction contained 11 bases not matched to a gene. The CDR3 has 18 residues. The germline CDR1 and CDR2 sequences are SGHDT and YYEEEE. CDR3 nucleotide sequence: TGTGCCAGCAGCGAAGCCGGGACAGGGCCCTATAGCAATCAGCCCCAGCATTTT. As protein: CASSEAGTGPYSNQPQHF. Using reference TRBV5-6 and TRBJ1-5 for the parts outside the CDR3, the full variable domain is DAGVTQSPTHLIKTRGQQVTLRCSPKSGHDTVSWYQQALGQGPQFIFQYYEEEERQRGNFPDRFSGHQFPNYSSELNVNALLLGDSALYLCASSEAGTGPYSNQPQHFGDGTRLSIL.